This T cell receptor (beta chain) was sequenced for a study of T cell repertoires in cytomegalovirus infection. TCRdb itself ran the reads through MiXCR, one entry per CDR3 protein. The top ten hold 20% to 30% of the sample, which has fewer than 550,000 distinct CDR3 sequences, 15% to 20% seen once. CDR1 and CDR2 (germline): SGDLS, YYNGEE. The CDR3 runs to 16 residues. Deletions cut 4 bases from V and 5 bases from J, with 16 bases between. This clonotype was obtained from a human donor in good health (CMV status not recorded). Some clones in this sample may be carry-over from other donors' samples. The gene calls are TRBV9 and TRBJ1-6; TRBD1 might be the D (6 bases). The sample was CD8+ T cells from PBMCs. In DNA, the CDR3 is TGTGCCAGCAGCCCCAAAGGGGGGATCCATAATTCACCCCTCCACTTT. Translating gives CASSPKGGIHNSPLHF.